These 6 T cell receptor beta chains were all obtained from the same sample, sequenced in a study of technical replicates of blood from several donors. Sequenced by immunoSEQ multiplex PCR; TCRdb stores in-frame clones only, minus some. Here the sample spans 50,000 to 70,000 clones, roughly 94% being singletons. The sequencing input was PBMCs. These receptors came from a human donor in good health. Some clones in this sample may be carry-over from other donors' samples.

The rearrangement joins TRBV10-3 to TRBJ2-1, with TRBD2 identical over 15 bases. V was clipped by 3 bases and J by 7 bases; unmatched bases: 7. CDR3 length: 17 residues. Germline V gives CDR1 ENHRY, CDR2 SYGVKD. Here the CDR3 DNA reads TGTGCCATCAGTGACCTAGAGGGACTAGCGGGAGGAAATGAGCAGTTCTTC. It specifies CAISDLEGLAGGNEQFF.

Only one count was recorded for this clone. This rearrangement joins TRBV30 to TRBJ2-5; unclear D gene. Germline CDR1 and CDR2: GTSNPN and SVGIG (reference sequence). The CDR3 runs 11 residues. V lost 0 bases and J lost 5, with 4 bases in between. The CDR3 DNA is TGTGCCTGGAGTGTCAGGGAGACCCAGTACTTC. This gives the protein CAWSVRETQYF.

The chain recombines TRBV9 with TRBJ1-6; D is perhaps TRBD1 (5 bases). Germline CDR1 reads SGDLS; CDR2 reads YYNGEE. Trimming took off 4 bases at V and 2 bases at J, with 10 bases between the two ends. The CDR3 is made up of 15 amino acids. The CDR3 loop is CASSLRGTYNSPLHF. As DNA, the CDR3 is TGTGCCAGCAGCTTAAGGGGTACCTATAATTCACCCCTCCACTTT.

The chain links TRBV6-6 to TRBJ1-2; D is uncertain. Germline values: CDR1 MNHNY, CDR2 SVGAGI (reference sequence). This CDR3 has 12 amino acids. Trimming took off 6 bases at V and 5 bases at J, with 10 bases between the two ends. CDR3 bases: TGTGCCAGCAGCCACGAGTCGTATGGCTACACCTTC. It is translated as CASSHESYGYTF.

This rearrangement joins TRBV4-2 to TRBJ1-5; D ambiguous. The CDR3 totals 15 residues. The V end lost 1 base, the J end lost 1 base, and 8 bases lay between the germline ends. Germline V gene lookup returns CDR1 LGHNA and CDR2 YNFKEQ. The CDR3 is CASSQGSQSNQPQHF. CDR3 nucleotide sequence: TGTGCCAGCAGCCAAGGGTCACAGAGCAATCAGCCCCAGCATTTT.

This clone was observed a few times. Other DNA variants within this sample encode the same CDR3. V and J are TRBV5-1 and TRBJ2-1; 7 bases align to TRBD2. The CDR3 totals 14 residues. Germline trimming cut 1 base from V and 3 bases from J; bases unmatched to any gene: 1. CDR1 is SGHRS, CDR2 YFSETQ, per germline. CDR3 region: CASSLTGGYNEQFF. For the CDR3, the DNA is TGCGCCAGCAGCTTGACGGGGGGCTACAATGAGCAGTTCTTC.